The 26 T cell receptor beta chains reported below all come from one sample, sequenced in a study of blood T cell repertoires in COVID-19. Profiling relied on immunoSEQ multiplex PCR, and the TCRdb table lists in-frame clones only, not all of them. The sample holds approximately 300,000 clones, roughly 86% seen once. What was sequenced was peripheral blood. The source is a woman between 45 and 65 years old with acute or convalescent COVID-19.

The CDR3 bases are TGTGCCAGCAGTTATCGGCAGGATCAGCCCCAGCATTTT. This translates into CASSYRQDQPQHF. This chain connects TRBV6-2 or TRBV6-3 to TRBJ1-5; D uncertain. Germline assignment: CDR1 MNHEY and CDR2 SVGEGT. This CDR3 has 13 amino acids. The V end lost 3 bases, the J end lost 5 bases, and 8 bases lay between the germline ends.

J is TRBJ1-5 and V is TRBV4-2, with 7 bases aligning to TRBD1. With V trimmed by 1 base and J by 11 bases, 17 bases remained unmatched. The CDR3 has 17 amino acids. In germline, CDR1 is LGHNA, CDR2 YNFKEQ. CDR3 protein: CASSQVPLRDSNLAQHF. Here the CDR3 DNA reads TGTGCCAGCAGCCAAGTCCCCCTCCGGGACAGTAATCTGGCCCAGCATTTT.

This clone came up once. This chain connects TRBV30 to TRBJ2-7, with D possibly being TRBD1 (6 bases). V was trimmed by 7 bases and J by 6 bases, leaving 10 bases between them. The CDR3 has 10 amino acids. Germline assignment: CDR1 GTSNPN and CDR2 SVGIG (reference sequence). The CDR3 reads CASQGREQYF. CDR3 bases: TGTGCCTCGCAGGGGCGCGAGCAGTACTTC.

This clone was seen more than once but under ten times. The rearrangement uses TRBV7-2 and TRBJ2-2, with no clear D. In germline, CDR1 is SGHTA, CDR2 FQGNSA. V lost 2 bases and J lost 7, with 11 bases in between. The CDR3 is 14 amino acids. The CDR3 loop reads CASSLIVSHGELFF. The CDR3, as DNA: TGTGCCAGCAGCTTAATTGTTAGTCACGGGGAGCTGTTTTTT. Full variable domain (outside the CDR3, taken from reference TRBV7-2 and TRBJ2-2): GAGVSQSPSNKVTEKGKDVELRCDPISGHTALYWYRQSLGQGLEFLIYFQGNSAPDKSGLPSDRFSAERTGGSVSTLTIQRTQQEDSAVYLCASSLIVSHGELFFGEGSRLTVL.

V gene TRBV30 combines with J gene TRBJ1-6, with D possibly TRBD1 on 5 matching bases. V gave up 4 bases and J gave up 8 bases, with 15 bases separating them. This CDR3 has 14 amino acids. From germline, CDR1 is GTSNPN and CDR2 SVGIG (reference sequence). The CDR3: CAWTEGAAYSPLHF. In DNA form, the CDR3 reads TGTGCCTGGACCGAAGGGGCAGCGTATTCACCCCTCCACTTT.

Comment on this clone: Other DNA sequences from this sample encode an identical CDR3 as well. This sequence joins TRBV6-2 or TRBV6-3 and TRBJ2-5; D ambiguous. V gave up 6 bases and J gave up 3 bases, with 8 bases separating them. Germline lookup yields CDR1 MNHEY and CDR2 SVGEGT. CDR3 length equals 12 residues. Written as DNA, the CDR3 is TGTGCCAGCAGCCATCGTGAAGAGACCCAGTACTTC. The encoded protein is CASSHREETQYF.

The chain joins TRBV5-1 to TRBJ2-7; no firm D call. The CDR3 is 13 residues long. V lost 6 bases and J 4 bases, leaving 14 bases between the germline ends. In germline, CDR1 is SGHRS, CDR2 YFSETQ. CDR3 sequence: CASKDRPRYEQYF. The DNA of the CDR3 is TGCGCCAGCAAGGATCGGCCGAGGTACGAGCAGTACTTC.

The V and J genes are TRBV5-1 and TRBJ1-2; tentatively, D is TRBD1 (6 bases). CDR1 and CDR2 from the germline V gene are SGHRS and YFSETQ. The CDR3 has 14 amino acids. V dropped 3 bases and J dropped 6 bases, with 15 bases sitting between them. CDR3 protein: CASSSGFTGNGYTF. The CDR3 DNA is TGCGCCAGCAGCTCCGGATTCACAGGGAATGGCTACACCTTC.

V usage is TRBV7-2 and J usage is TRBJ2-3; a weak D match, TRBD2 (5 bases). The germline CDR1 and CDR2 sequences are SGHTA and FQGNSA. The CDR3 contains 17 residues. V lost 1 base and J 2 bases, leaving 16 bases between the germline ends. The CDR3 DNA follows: TGTGCCAGCAGCTTAGTGGCCGCAAGCGGTCCCACAGATACGCAGTATTTT. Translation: CASSLVAASGPTDTQYF.

The CDR3 reads CASSPPGGANYGYTF. The DNA of the CDR3 is TGTGCCAGCAGCCCGCCGGGGGGAGCTAACTATGGCTACACCTTC. V and J are TRBV7-9 and TRBJ1-2; D is possibly TRBD1 (5 bases). This CDR3 comprises 15 residues. Between the trimmed V and J ends, which lost 5 bases and 0 bases, there was a span of 13 bases. Germline V CDR1 and CDR2: SEHNR, FQNEAQ (reference sequence).

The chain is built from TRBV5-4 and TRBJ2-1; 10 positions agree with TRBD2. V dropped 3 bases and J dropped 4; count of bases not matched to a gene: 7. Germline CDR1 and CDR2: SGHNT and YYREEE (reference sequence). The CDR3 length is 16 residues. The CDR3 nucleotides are TGTGCCAGCAGCTACATTAGCGGGAGGTCTTACAATGAGCAGTTCTTC. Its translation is CASSYISGRSYNEQFF.

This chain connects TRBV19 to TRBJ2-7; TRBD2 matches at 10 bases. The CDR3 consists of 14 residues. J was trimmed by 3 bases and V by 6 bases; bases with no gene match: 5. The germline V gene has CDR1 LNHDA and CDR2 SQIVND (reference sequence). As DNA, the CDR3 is TGTGCCAGTAGCCGGACTAGCGGATTCTACGAGCAGTACTTC. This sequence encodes CASSRTSGFYEQYF.

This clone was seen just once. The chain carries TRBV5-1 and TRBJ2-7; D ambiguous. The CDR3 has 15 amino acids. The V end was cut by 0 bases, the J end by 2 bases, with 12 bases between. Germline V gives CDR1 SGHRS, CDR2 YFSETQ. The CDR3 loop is CASSLDPAVTYEQYF. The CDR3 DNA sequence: TGCGCCAGCAGCTTGGATCCCGCAGTCACCTACGAGCAGTACTTC.

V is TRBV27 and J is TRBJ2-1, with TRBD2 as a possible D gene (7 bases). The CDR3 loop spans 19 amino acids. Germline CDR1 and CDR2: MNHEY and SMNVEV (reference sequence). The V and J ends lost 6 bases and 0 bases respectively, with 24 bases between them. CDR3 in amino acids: CASRPRGLADRSSYNEQFF. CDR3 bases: TGTGCCAGCAGGCCCAGGGGCCTAGCGGATAGGAGCTCCTACAATGAGCAGTTCTTC.

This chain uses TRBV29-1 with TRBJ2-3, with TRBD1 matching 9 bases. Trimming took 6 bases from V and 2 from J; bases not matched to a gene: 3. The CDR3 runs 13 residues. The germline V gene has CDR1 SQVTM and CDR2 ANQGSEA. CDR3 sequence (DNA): TGCAGCGTCGGACAGGGGCCCACAGATACGCAGTATTTT. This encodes CSVGQGPTDTQYF.

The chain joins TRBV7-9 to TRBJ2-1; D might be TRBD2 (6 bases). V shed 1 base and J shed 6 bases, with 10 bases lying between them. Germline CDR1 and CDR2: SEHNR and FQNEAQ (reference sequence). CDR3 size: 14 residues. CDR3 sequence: CASSLELALNEQFF. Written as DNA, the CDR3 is TGTGCCAGCAGCTTAGAACTAGCTCTCAATGAGCAGTTCTTC.

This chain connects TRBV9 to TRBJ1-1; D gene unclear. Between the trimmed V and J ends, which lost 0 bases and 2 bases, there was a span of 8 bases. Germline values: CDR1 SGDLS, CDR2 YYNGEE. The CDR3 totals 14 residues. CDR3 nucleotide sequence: TGTGCCAGCAGCGTAGAACAGATAAACACTGAAGCTTTCTTT. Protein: CASSVEQINTEAFF.

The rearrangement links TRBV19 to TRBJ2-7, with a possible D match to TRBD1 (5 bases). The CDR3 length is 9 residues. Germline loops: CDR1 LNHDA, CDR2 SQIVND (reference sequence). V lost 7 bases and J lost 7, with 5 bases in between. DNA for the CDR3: TGTGCCAGTAAGGGGGAGCAGTACTTC. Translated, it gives CASKGEQYF.

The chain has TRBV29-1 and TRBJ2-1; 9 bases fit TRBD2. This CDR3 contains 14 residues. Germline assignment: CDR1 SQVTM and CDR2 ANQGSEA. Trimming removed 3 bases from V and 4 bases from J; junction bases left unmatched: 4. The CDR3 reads CSVDGGRGYNEQFF. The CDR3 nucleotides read TGCAGCGTTGATGGCGGGAGGGGATACAATGAGCAGTTCTTC.

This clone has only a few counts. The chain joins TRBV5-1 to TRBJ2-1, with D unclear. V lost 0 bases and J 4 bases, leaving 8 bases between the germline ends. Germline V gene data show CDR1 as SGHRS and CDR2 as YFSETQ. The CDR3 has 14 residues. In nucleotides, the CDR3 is TGCGCCAGCAGCTTGGAGCCAGGTTACAATGAGCAGTTCTTC. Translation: CASSLEPGYNEQFF.

In nucleotides, the CDR3 is TGTGCCAGCAGCCCCGACAGAGGGGGCTGGAACACCATATATTTT. Its translation: CASSPDRGGWNTIYF. V gene TRBV3-1 (or the pseudogene TRBV3-2) combines with J gene TRBJ1-3, with TRBD1 matching 7 bases. The junction had 10 bases not matched to a gene; V was cut back by 4 bases and J by 7 bases. CDR3 length equals 15 residues. Per germline, CDR1 LGHDT and CDR2 YNNKEL (reference sequence).

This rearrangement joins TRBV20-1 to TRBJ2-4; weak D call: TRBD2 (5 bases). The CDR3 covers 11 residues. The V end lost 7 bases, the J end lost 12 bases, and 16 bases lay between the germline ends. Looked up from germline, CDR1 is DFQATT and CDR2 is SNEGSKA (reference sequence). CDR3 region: CSGNGRVSQYF. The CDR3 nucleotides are TGCAGTGGGAACGGGCGGGTCTCTCAGTACTTC.

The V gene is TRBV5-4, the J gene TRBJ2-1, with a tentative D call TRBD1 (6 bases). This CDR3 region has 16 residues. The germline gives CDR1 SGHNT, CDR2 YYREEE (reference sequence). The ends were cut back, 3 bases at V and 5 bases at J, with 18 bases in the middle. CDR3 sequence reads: CASSSPPGHLNNEQFF. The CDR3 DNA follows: TGTGCCAGCAGCTCACCTCCGGGACACCTAAACAATGAGCAGTTCTTC.

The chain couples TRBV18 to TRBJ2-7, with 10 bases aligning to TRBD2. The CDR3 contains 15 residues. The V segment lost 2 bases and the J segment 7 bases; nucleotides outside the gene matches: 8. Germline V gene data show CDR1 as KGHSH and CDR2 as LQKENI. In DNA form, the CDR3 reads TGTGCCAGCTCACCAGGGGCTAGCGGGAGTGGGGAGCAGTACTTC. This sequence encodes CASSPGASGSGEQYF.

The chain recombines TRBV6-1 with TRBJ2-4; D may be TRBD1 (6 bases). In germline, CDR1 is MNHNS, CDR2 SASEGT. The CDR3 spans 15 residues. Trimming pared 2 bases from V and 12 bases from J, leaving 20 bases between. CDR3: CASSESLRTNRDQYF. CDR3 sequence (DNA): TGTGCCAGCAGTGAATCTCTCCGAACGAACAGGGATCAGTACTTC.

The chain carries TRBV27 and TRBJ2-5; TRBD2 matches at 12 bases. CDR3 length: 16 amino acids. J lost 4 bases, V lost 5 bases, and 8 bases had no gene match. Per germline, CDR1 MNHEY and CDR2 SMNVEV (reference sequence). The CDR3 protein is CASSRTRTSGIETQYF. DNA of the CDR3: TGTGCCAGCAGTAGAACTCGGACTAGCGGGATAGAGACCCAGTACTTC.